This TCR beta chain is drawn from a study of technical replicates of blood from a handful of donors. Germline CDR1 and CDR2: SGHVS and FQNEAQ. The V gene lost 1 base and the J gene lost 8 bases, with 12 bases spanning the gap. This CDR3 is 15 amino acids long. Clones were sequenced by immunoSEQ multiplex PCR, and TCRdb holds only the in-frame ones, with some missing. There are tens of thousands of clones in the sample; about 94% occur only once, and approximately 3.9% lies in the top ten. The clonotype was recovered from a human donor in good health. Some clones in this sample may be carry-over from other donors' samples. The source material was PBMCs. V gene TRBV7-8 combines with J gene TRBJ1-6; no firm D call. The CDR3 sequence is CASSLGRFSYSPLHF. In DNA, the CDR3 is TGTGCCAGCAGCTTAGGGAGGTTTAGTTATTCACCCCTCCACTTT.